Sequencing of this T cell receptor beta chain was carried out in a study of blood T cell repertoires in COVID-19. Only in-frame clones appear in the TCRdb table, and some are missing; sequencing was by immunoSEQ multiplex PCR. Seen here are roughly 290,000 clones, roughly 80% observed once, and the top ten hold approximately 14%. The CDR3 totals 14 residues. Deletions cut 6 bases from V and 5 bases from J, with 16 bases between. Germline lookup yields CDR1 LNHDA and CDR2 SQIVND (reference sequence). The gene calls are TRBV19 and TRBJ1-2; D ambiguous. The sequencing sample was made of peripheral blood. The sequence came from a person aged 70 to 80 with COVID-19, enrolled during active disease. CDR3 nucleotide sequence: TGTGCCAGTAGCCCGGGGAGGGATCTATATGGCTACACCTTC. Translated: CASSPGRDLYGYTF.